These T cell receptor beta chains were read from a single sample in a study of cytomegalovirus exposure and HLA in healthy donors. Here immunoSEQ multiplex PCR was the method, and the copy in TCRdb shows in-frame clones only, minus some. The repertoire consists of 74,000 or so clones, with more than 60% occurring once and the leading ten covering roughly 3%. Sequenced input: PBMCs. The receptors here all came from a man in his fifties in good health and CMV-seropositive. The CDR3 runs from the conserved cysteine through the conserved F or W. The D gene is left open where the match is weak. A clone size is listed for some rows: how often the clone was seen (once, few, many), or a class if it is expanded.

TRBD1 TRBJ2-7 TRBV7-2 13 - CASRRTGAYEQYF TGTGCCAGCAGACGGACAGGGGCCTACGAGCAGTACTTC
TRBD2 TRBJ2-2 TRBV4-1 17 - CASSSSGLAGGTGELFF TGCGCCAGCAGCTCTAGTGGACTAGCGGGGGGCACCGGGGAGCTGTTTTTT
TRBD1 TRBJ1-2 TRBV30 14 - CAWSVGQGAYGYTF TGTGCCTGGAGTGTCGGGCAGGGGGCCTATGGCTACACCTTC
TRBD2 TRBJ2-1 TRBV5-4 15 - CASSTSGKSHNEQFF TGTGCCAGCAGCACTAGCGGGAAAAGCCACAATGAGCAGTTCTTC
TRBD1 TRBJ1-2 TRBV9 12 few CASSGDRAGYTF TGTGCCAGCAGTGGGGACAGGGCTGGCTACACCTTC
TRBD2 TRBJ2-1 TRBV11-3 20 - CASSSTGKGGGTSINNEQFF TGTGCCAGCAGCAGTACAGGCAAGGGCGGGGGGACATCGATTAACAATGAGCAGTTCTTC
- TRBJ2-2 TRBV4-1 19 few CASSQEIGVTHANTGELFF TGCGCCAGCAGCCAAGAGATAGGAGTAACCCATGCGAACACCGGGGAGCTGTTTTTT
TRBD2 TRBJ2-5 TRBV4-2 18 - CASSLGTSGRGSRETQYF TGTGCCAGCAGCCTCGGGACTAGCGGGAGGGGGAGTAGAGAGACCCAGTACTTC
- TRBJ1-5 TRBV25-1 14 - CASSASGNNQPQHF TGTGCCAGCAGTGCGTCCGGGAATAATCAGCCCCAGCATTTT
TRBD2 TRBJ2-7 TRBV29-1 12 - CSVGEGSYEQYF TGCAGCGTGGGGGAGGGTTCCTACGAGCAGTACTTC
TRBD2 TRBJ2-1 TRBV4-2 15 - CASSLGTSGIDEQFF TGTGCCAGCAGCCTTGGGACTAGCGGGATTGATGAGCAGTTCTTC
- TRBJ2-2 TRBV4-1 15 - CASSQAGVVTGELFF TGCGCCAGCAGCCAAGCAGGGGTGGTCACCGGGGAGCTGTTTTTT
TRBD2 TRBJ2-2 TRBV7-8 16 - CASSTGLAGNTGELFF TGTGCCAGCAGCACGGGACTAGCGGGAAACACCGGGGAGCTGTTTTTT
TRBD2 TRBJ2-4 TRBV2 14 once CANLRGIGKNSQYF TGTGCCAACCTGCGGGGGATAGGCAAAAACAGTCAGTACTTC
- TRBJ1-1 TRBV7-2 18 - CASSPRGGAGRGNTEAFF TGTGCCAGCAGCCCGCGCGGGGGGGCGGGACGGGGAAACACTGAAGCTTTCTTT
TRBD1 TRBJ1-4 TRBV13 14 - CASSLTGGDEKLFF TGTGCCAGCAGCCTTACAGGGGGAGATGAAAAACTGTTTTTT
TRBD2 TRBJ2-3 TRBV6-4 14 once CASSPGLAPDTQYF TGTGCCAGCAGCCCGGGACTAGCTCCAGATACGCAGTATTTT
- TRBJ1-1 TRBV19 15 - CASSAPRRGSTEAFF TGTGCCAGTAGCGCCCCAAGGAGGGGCAGCACTGAAGCTTTCTTT
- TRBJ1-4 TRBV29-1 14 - CSVEDTTANEKLFF TGCAGCGTTGAAGATACGACAGCTAATGAAAAACTGTTTTTT
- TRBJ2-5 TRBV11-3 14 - CASSGRDTQETQYF TGTGCCAGCAGCGGCCGGGACACACAAGAGACCCAGTACTTC
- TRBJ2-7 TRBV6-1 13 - CASSVGSFYEQYF TGTGCCAGCAGTGTGGGGAGTTTCTACGAGCAGTACTTC
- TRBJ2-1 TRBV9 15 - CASSVVADSYNEQFF TGTGCCAGCAGCGTAGTGGCGGACTCTTACAATGAGCAGTTCTTC
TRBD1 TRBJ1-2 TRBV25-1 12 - CATHRGPYGYTF TGTGCCACTCACAGGGGCCCCTATGGCTACACCTTC
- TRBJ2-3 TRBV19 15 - CASSNVPDRADTQYF TGTGCCAGTAGTAACGTCCCGGATCGGGCAGATACGCAGTATTTT
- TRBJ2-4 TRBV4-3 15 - CASSQDWQGKNIQYF TGCGCCAGCAGCCAAGATTGGCAGGGAAAAAACATTCAGTACTTC
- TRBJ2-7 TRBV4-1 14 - CASSLLPLQGEQYF TGCGCCAGCAGCCTTCTTCCCCTCCAGGGCGAGCAGTACTTC
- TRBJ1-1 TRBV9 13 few CASSVEGFTEAFF TGTGCCAGCAGCGTAGAGGGGTTCACTGAAGCTTTCTTT
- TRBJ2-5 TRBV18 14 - CASSPPSVKETQYF TGTGCCAGCTCACCACCCAGCGTAAAAGAGACCCAGTACTTC
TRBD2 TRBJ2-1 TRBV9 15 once CASSEGGRVYNEQFF TGTGCCAGCAGCGAGGGTGGGAGGGTATACAATGAGCAGTTCTTC
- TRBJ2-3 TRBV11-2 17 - CASSLGESGPVTDTQYF TGTGCCAGCAGCTTAGGAGAAAGTGGTCCGGTCACAGATACGCAGTATTTT
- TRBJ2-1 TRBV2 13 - CASRQQGRNEQFF TGTGCCAGCAGGCAACAGGGGAGGAATGAGCAGTTCTTC